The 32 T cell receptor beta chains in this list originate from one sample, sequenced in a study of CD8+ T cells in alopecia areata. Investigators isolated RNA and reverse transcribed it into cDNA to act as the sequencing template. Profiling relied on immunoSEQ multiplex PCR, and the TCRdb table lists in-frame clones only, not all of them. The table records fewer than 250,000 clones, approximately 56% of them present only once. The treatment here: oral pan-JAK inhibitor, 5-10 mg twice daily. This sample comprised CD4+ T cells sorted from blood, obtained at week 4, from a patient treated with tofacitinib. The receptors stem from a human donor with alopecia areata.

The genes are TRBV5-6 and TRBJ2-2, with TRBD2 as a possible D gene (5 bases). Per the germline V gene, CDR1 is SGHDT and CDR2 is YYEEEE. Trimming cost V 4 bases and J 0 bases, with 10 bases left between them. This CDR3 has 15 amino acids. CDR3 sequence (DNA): TGTGCCAGCAGCCGGACTCTGACGAACACCGGGGAGCTGTTTTTT. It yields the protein CASSRTLTNTGELFF.

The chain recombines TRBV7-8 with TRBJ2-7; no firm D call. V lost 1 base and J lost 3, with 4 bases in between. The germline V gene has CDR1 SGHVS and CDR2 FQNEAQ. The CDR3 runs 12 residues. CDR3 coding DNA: TGTGCCAGCAGCTTAGTCTTCTACGAGCAGTACTTC. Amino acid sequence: CASSLVFYEQYF.

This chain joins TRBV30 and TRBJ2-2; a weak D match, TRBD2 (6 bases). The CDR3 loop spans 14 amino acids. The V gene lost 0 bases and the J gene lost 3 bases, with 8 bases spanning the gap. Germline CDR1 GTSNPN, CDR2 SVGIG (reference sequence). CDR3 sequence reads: CAWSVAGYTGELFF. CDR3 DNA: TGTGCCTGGAGTGTAGCGGGTTACACCGGGGAGCTGTTTTTT. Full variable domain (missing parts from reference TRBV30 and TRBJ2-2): SQTIHQWPATLVQPVGSPLSLECTVEGTSNPNLYWYRQAAGRGLQLLFYSVGIGQISSEVPQNLSASRPQDRQFILSSKKLLLSDSGFYLCAWSVAGYTGELFFGEGSRLTVL.

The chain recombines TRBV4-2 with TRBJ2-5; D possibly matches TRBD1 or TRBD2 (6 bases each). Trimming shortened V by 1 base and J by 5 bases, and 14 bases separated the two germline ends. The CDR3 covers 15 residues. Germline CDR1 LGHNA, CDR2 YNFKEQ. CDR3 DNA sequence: TGTGCCAGCAGCCAAGCCCACAGAGGGGGGGAGACCCAGTACTTC. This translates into CASSQAHRGGETQYF.

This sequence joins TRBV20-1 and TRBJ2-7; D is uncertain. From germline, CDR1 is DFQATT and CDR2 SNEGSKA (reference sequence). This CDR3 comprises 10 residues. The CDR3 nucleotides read TGCAGCGCAGAAATCCACGAGCAGTACTTC. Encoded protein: CSAEIHEQYF.

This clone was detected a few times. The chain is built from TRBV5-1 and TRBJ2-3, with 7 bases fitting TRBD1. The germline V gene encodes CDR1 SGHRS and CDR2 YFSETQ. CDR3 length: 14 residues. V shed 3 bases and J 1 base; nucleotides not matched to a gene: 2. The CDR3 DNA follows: TGCGCCAGCAGCTCGGGACAGCGCACAGATACGCAGTATTTT. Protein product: CASSSGQRTDTQYF.

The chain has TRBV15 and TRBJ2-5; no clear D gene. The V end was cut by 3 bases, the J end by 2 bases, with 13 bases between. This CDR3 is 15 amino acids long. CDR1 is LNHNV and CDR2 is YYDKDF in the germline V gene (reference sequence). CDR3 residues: CATSRSGFTQETQYF. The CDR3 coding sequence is TGTGCCACCAGCAGGTCCGGCTTTACTCAAGAGACCCAGTACTTC.

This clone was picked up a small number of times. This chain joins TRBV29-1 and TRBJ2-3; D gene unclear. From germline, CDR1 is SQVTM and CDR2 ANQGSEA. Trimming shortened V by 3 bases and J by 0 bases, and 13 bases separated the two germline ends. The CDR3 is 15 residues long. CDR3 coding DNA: TGCAGCGTTGATTCGATCAGAGATAGCACAGATACGCAGTATTTT. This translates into CSVDSIRDSTDTQYF.

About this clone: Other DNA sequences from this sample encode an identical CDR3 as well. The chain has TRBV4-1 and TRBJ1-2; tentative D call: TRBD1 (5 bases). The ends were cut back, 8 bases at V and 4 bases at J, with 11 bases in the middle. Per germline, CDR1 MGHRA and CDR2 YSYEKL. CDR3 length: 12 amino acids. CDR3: CASSPGPYGYTF. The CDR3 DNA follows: TGCGCCAGCTCCCCGGGACCCTATGGCTACACCTTC.

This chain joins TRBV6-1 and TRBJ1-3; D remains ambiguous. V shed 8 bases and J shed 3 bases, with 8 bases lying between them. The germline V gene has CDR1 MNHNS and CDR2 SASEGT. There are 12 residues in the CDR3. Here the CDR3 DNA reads TGTGCCAGCGAAAGCGATGGAAACACCATATATTTT. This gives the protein CASESDGNTIYF.

The chain's CDR3 is CASSAGTGVNQPQHF. CDR3 bases: TGTGCCAGCAGCGCAGGGACAGGGGTTAATCAGCCCCAGCATTTT. The V call is TRBV9, the J call TRBJ1-5; 10 bases agree with TRBD1. The CDR3 length is 15 residues. V was clipped by 3 bases and J by 4 bases; unmatched bases: 4. The germline V gene encodes CDR1 SGDLS and CDR2 YYNGEE.

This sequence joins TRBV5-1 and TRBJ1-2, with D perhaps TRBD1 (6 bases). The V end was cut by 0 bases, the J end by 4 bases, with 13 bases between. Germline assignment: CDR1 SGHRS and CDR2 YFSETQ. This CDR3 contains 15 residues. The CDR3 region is CASSLGVGQFYGYTF. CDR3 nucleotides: TGCGCCAGCAGCTTGGGCGTCGGACAGTTCTATGGCTACACCTTC. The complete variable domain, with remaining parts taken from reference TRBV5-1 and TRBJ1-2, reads KAGVTQTPRYLIKTRGQQVTLSCSPISGHRSVSWYQQTPGQGLQFLFEYFSETQRNKGNFPGRFSGRQFSNSRSEMNVSTLELGDSALYLCASSLGVGQFYGYTFGSGTRLTVV.

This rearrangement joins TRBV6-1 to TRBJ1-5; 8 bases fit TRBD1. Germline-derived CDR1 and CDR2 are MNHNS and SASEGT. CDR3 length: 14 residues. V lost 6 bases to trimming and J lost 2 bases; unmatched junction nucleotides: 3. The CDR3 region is CASSTDRGNQPQHF. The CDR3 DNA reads TGTGCCAGCAGCACGGACAGGGGCAATCAGCCCCAGCATTTT.

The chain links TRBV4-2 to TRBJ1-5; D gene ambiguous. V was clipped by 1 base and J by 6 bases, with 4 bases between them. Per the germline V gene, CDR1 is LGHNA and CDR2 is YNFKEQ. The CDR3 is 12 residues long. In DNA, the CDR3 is TGTGCCAGCAGCCAAGTGGGTCAGCCCCAGCATTTT. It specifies CASSQVGQPQHF.

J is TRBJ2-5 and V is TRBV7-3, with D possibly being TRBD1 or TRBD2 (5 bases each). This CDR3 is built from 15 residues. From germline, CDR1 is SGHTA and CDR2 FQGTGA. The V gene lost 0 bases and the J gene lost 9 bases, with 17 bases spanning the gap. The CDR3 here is CASSLTGTHSSAQYF. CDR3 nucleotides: TGTGCCAGCAGCTTAACCGGGACCCACTCGTCGGCCCAGTACTTC.

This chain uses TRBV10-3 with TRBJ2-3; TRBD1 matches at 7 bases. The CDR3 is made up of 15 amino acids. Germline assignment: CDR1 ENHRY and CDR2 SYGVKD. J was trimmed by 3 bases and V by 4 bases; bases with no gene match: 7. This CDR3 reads CAISVAQGVTDTQYF. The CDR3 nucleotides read TGTGCCATCAGTGTGGCTCAGGGGGTTACAGATACGCAGTATTTT.

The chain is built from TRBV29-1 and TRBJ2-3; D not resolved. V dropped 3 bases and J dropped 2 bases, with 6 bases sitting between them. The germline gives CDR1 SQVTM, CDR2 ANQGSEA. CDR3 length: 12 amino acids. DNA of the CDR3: TGCAGCGTTGATCTGGCCACAGATACGCAGTATTTT. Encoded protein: CSVDLATDTQYF.

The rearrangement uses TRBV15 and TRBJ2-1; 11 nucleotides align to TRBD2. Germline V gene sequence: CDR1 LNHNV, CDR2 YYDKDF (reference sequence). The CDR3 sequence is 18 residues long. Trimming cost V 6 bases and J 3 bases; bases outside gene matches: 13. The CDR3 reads CATSIAGGPGFIYNEQFF. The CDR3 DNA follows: TGTGCCACCAGTATAGCGGGAGGGCCTGGTTTTATCTACAATGAGCAGTTCTTC.

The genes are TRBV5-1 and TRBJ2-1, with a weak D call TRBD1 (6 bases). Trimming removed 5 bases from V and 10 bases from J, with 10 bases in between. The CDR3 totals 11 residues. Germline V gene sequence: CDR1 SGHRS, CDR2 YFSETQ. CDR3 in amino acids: CASSSDREQFF. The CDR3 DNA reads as TGCGCCAGCAGTTCAGACAGGGAGCAGTTCTTC.

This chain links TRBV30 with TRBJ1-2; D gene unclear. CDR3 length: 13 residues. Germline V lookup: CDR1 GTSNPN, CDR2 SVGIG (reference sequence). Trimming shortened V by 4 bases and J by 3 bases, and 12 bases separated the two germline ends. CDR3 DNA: TGTGCCTGGACATCCGCCAGTTACTATGGCTACACCTTC. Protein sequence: CAWTSASYYGYTF.

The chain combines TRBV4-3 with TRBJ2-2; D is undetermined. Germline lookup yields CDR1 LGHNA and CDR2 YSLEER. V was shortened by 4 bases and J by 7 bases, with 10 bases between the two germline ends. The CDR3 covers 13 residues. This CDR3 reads CASSPSGGGELFF. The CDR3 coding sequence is TGCGCCAGCAGCCCTTCCGGCGGCGGGGAGCTGTTTTTT.

The CDR3 bases are TGTGCCAGCAGTTATTTCGGAGGACAGACCTACGAGCAGTACTTC. Translating gives CASSYFGGQTYEQYF. This chain connects TRBV27 to TRBJ2-7; D is possibly TRBD1 (6 bases). This CDR3 spans 15 amino acids. The germline V gene has CDR1 MNHEY and CDR2 SMNVEV (reference sequence). Trimming removed 4 bases at V and 2 bases at J, with 15 bases between.

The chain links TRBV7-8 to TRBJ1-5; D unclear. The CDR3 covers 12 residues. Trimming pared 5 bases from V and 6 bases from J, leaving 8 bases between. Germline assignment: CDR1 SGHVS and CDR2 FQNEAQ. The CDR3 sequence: CASSPRSQPQHF. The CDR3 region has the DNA TGTGCCAGCAGCCCTCGGAGTCAGCCCCAGCATTTT.

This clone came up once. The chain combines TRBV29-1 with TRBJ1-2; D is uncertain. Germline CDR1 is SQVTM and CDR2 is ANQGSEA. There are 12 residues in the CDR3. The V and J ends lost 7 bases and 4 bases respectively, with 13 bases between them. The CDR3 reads CSGGFRGYGYTF. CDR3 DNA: TGCAGCGGCGGGTTCCGCGGCTATGGCTACACCTTC.

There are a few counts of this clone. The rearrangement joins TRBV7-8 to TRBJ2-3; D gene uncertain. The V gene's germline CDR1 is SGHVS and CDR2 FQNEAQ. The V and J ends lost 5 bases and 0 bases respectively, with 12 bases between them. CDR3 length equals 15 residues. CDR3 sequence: CASSTDWPSTDTQYF. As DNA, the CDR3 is TGTGCCAGCAGCACCGACTGGCCTAGCACAGATACGCAGTATTTT.

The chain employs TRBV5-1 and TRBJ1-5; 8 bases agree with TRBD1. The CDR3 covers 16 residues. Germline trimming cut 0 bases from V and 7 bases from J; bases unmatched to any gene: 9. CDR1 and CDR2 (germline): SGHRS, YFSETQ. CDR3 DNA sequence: TGCGCCAGCAGCTTGGACGGCAGGGGGCTCGGGCAGCCCCAGCATTTT. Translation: CASSLDGRGLGQPQHF.

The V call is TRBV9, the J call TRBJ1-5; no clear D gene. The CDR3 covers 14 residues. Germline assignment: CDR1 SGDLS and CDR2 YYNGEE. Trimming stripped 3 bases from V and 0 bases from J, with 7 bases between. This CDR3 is CASSEAVSNQPQHF. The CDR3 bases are TGTGCCAGCAGCGAGGCAGTTAGCAATCAGCCCCAGCATTTT.

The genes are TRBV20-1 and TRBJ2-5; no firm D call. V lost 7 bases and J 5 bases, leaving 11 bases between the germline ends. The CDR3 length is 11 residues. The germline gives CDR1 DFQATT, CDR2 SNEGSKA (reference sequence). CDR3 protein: CSVSGMETQYF. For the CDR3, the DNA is TGCAGTGTCAGTGGGATGGAGACCCAGTACTTC.

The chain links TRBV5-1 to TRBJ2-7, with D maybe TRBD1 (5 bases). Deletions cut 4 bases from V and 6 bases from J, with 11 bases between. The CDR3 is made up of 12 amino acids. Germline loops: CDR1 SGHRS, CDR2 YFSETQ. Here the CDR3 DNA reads TGCGCCAGCAGCACTCCAGGGCCCGAGCAGTACTTC. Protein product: CASSTPGPEQYF.

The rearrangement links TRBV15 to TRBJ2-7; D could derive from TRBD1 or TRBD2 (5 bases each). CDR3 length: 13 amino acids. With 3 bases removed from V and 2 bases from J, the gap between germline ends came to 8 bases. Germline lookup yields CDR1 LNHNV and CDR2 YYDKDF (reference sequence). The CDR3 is CATSSGGPYEQYF. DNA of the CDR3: TGTGCCACCAGCAGTGGGGGACCCTACGAGCAGTACTTC.

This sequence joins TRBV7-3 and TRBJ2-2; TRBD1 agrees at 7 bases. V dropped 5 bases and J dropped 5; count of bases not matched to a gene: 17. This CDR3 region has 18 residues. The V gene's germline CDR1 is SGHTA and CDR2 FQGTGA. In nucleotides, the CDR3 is TGTGCCAGCAGCCCTGATGTTGGCGGCACAGGGGAAACCGGGGAGCTGTTTTTT. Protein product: CASSPDVGGTGETGELFF.

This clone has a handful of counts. CDR3 sequence reads: CAWSLPGTGAQPQHF. Written as DNA, the CDR3 is TGTGCCTGGAGTTTACCAGGGACAGGGGCGCAGCCCCAGCATTTT. This rearrangement joins TRBV30 to TRBJ1-5; 10 nucleotides agree with TRBD1. This CDR3 region has 15 residues. The V segment lost 2 bases and the J segment 7 bases; nucleotides outside the gene matches: 8. CDR1 and CDR2 from the germline V gene are GTSNPN and SVGIG (reference sequence).